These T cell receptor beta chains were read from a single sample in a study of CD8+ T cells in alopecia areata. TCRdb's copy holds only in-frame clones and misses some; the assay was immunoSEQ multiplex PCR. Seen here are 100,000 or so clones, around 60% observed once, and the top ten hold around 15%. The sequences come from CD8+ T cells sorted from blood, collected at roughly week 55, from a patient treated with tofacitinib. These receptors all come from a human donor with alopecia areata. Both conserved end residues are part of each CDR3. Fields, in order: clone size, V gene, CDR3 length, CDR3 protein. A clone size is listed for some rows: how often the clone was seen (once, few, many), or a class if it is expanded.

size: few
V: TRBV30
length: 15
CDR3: CAWSVGAGRDQPQHF

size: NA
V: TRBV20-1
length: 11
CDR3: CSARRGYEQYF

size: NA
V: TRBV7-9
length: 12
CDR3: CASSLEPNPLHF

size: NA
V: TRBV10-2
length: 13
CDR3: CASSELGSQPQHF

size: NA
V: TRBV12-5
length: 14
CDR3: CASGSRDSTDTQYF

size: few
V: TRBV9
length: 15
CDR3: CASSPGDRDYNEQFF

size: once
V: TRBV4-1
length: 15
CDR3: CASSQVAGPGETQYF

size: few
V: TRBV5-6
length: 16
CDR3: CASSLLRGTSPGELFF

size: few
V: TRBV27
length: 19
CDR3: CAVSPLIAPTGNYQETQYF

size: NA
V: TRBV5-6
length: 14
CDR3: CASSPPGQQETQYF

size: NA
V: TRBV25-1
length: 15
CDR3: CASSGRTARNYGYTF

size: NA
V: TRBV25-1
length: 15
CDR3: CASSEVPGQGETQYF

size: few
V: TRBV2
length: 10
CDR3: CASSVHEQYF

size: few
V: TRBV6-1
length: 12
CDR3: CASRDRDTEAFF

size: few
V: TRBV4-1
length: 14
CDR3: CASSQVEQNNEQFF

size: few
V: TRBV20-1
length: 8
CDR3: CSATGYTF

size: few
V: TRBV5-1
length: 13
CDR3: CASSLTFSYEQYF

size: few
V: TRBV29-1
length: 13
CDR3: CSVESRGGEKLFF

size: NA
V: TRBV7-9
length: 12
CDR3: CASSSTGREAFF

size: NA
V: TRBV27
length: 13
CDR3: CASSFYGTDTQYF

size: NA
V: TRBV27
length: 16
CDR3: CASGSGRGYSNQPQHF

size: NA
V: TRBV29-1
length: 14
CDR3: CSVEVAGGGNTIYF

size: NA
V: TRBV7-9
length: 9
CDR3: CASSQLQYF

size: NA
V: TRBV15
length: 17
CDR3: CATSRDRSGGDQETQYF

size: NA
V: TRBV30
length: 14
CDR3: CAWTTRGSSTEAFF

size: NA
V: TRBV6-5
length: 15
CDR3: CASSYARGGNYGYTF

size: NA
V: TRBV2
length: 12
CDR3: CASSEGQYEQYF

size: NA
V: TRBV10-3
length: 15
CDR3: CAITPVISGTYEQYF

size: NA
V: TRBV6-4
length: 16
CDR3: CASRRTVYRGTDTQYF

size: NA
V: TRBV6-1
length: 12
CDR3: CASRDQRSGYTF

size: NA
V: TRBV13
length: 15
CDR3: CASSFLSDGGDEQFF

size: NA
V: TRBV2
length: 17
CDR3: CASSEFVVNIGAGELFF

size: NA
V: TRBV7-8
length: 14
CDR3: CASSLARKNQPQHF

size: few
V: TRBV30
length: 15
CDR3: CAWVKLTGSNTEAFF

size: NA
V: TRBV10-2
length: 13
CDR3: CASSERSARGYTF

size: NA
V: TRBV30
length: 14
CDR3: CAWTLTRDGYEQYF

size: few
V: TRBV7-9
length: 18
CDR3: CASSQPSKTAPMGEKLFF

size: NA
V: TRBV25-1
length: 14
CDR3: CASSEGGRNQPQHF

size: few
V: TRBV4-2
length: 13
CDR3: CASSRDRGTEAFF

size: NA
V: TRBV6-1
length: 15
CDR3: CASSEEGFSQETQYF

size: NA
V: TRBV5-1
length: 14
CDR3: CASSLYEHADEQFF

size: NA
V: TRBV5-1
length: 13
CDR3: CASSLGSTDTQYF

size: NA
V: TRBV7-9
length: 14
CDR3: CASSSPSSDYGYTF

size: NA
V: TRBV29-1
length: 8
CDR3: CSVGTAHF

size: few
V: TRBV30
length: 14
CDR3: CAWSLYATNEKLFF

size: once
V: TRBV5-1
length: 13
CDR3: CASSLGGYNGYTF

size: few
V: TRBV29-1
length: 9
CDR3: CSVSNEQFF

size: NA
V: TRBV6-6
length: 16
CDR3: CASSLTGLAASNEQYF

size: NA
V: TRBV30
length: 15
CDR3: CAWSVGSGSNQPQHF

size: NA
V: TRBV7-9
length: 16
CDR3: CASSLQVHRPEYGYTF

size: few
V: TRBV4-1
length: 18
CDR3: CASSHPSFLAGGSNEQFF

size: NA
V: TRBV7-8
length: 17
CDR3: CASSLWSTPRGQETQYF

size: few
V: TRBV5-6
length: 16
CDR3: CASSLTSDRSNYGYTF

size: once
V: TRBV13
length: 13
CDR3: CASSGTGAGGYTF

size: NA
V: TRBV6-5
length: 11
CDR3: CASSYQGVAFF

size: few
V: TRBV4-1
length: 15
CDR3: CASSQVGLAGRVQYF

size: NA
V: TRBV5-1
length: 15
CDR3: CASSPWEGSSYEQYF

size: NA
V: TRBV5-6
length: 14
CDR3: CASSFGLGEETQYF

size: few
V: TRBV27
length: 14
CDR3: CASSLSVQQETQYF

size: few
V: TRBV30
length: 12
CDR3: CACEGVRDEQFF